The source of this T cell receptor beta chain is a study of identical twins. Study-wide points: There were fewer insertions in abundant cord blood beta clonotypes, but memory repertoires showed no such pattern.

From the 5' RACE reads, TCRdb called clonotypes with MiXCR, one entry per CDR3 protein. This table holds about 530,000 distinct CDR3 sequences, roughly 15% found once. This CDR3 region has 19 residues. J lost 2 bases, V lost 2 bases, and 11 bases had no gene match. A remark on this clonotype: Its antigen is not identified.

In addition, the sample was reused for a study of yellow fever vaccine responses in identical twins.

The receptor comes from a woman aged 18 to 35 in good health. Source material: CD4+ T cells sorted from blood. The chain employs TRBV12-3 or TRBV12-4 and TRBJ2-3, with TRBD2 matching over 12 bases. The CDR3 nucleotides read TGTGCCAGCAGTTTAAGGCTAGCGGGAGGGCCCGTTCCCACAGATACGCAGTATTTT. The encoded protein is CASSLRLAGGPVPTDTQYF.